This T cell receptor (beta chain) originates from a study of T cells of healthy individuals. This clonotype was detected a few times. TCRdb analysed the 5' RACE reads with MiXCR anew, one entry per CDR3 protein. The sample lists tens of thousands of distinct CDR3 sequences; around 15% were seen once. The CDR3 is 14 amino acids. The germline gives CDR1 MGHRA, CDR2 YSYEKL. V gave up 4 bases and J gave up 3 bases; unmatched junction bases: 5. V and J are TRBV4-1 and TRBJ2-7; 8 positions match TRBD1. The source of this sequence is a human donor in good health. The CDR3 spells CASSRAGGSYEQYF. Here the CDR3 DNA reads TGCGCCAGCAGCCGGGCAGGGGGCAGCTACGAGCAGTACTTC.